The T cell receptor (beta chain) under discussion was sequenced for a study of blood T cell repertoires in COVID-19. Study in general: Specimens from acute and convalescent COVID-19 originated in the United States, Italy and Spain. PBMCs, B-cell-depleted T cells, or T cells were the source of the cDNA or gDNA that made up the material.

J gave up 0 bases and V 3 bases, and 6 bases lay outside the gene matches. From germline, CDR1 is DFQATT and CDR2 SNEGSKA (reference sequence). This CDR3 is built from 16 residues. Per the original methods: Scientists estimated how many nucleated cells there were by amplifying reference gene primers. TCRdb keeps only in-frame clones here, not all; method: immunoSEQ multiplex PCR. The DNA gave D and trimming, while V, J and clone size come from that table. The profile shows about 110,000 clones, roughly 86% of them singletons. The V call is TRBV20-1, the J call TRBJ1-1, with 11 bases aligning to TRBD1. The sequence was collected from a man aged 40-55 years with acute or convalescent COVID-19. The specimen sequenced was peripheral blood. CDR3 residues: CSASPGQGAMNTEAFF. The CDR3 nucleotides are TGCAGTGCTAGTCCAGGACAGGGGGCGATGAACACTGAAGCTTTCTTT.